This entry lists 20 T cell receptor beta chains sequenced from one sample in a study of OX40 agonist ivuxolimab in advanced cancers. Sequencing used immunoSEQ multiplex PCR; TCRdb keeps in-frame clones, though not all of them. The sample has some 25,000 clones, 78% seen once; the top ten hold over 1.1%. Sequences were derived from CD4+ or CD8+ T cells sorted from blood, sampled in a trial of the OX40 agonist ivuxolimab. These receptors all stem from an adult with an advanced solid tumor such as melanoma, head and neck, liver or kidney cancer.

The chain combines TRBV27 with TRBJ2-3; 10 nucleotides agree with TRBD2. This CDR3 has 14 amino acids. Trimming at V came to 5 bases and at J to 5 bases, leaving 4 bases not matched to a gene. CDR1 and CDR2 from the germline V gene are MNHEY and SMNVEV (reference sequence). CDR3 loop: CASSVRLAGDTQYF. The CDR3 DNA reads as TGTGCCAGCAGTGTCAGACTAGCGGGAGATACGCAGTATTTT.

This chain uses TRBV7-9 with TRBJ2-3, with 8 bases fitting TRBD2. V lost 3 bases to trimming and J lost 3 bases; unmatched junction nucleotides: 14. Germline-derived CDR1 and CDR2 are SEHNR and FQNEAQ (reference sequence). The CDR3 is 18 amino acids. This chain's CDR3 is CASSLGRLAGRGTDTQYF. DNA of the CDR3: TGTGCCAGCAGCTTGGGGCGGCTAGCGGGCCGGGGTACAGATACGCAGTATTTT.

The chain has TRBV7-2 and TRBJ2-5; D unclear. V was shortened by 5 bases and J by 2 bases, with 15 bases between the two germline ends. The CDR3 covers 15 residues. CDR1 and CDR2 (germline): SGHTA, FQGNSA. CDR3 sequence reads: CASSILQVRQETQYF. The CDR3 DNA is TGTGCCAGCAGCATCCTGCAGGTTAGGCAAGAGACCCAGTACTTC.

The rearrangement uses TRBV4-3 and TRBJ2-7, with 8 bases fitting TRBD1. Germline assignment: CDR1 LGHNA and CDR2 YSLEER. V shed 0 bases and J 7 bases; nucleotides not matched to a gene: 8. The CDR3 runs 15 residues. The CDR3 nucleotides are TGCGCCAGCAGCCAAGATCCCAGGGGGCTTAGTGAGCAGTACTTC. Protein sequence: CASSQDPRGLSEQYF.

About this clone: Relative to the germline gene, one junction end is altered; a read error may explain this. This sequence joins TRBV6-6 and TRBJ1-4; no clear D gene. CDR1 and CDR2 (germline): MNHNY, SVGAGI (reference sequence). The CDR3 loop spans 12 amino acids. The CDR3 loop reads CVSGRPQEKLFF. CDR3 DNA sequence: TGTGTCAGCGGCAGGCCACAGGAAAAACTGTTTTTT.

The chain has TRBV9 and TRBJ2-1; 9 bases match TRBD2. The V gene end was trimmed by 3 bases and the J gene end by 2 bases; junction bases not matched to a gene: 6. Germline lookup yields CDR1 SGDLS and CDR2 YYNGEE. The CDR3 length is 16 residues. The chain's CDR3 is CASSEFWTSAYNEQFF. The CDR3, as DNA: TGTGCCAGCAGCGAGTTTTGGACTAGCGCCTACAATGAGCAGTTCTTC.

This clone was observed a few times. The V and J genes are TRBV14 and TRBJ1-1; D might be TRBD1 (5 bases). The CDR3 has 17 amino acids. V was trimmed by 4 bases and J by 10 bases, leaving 28 bases between them. Germline CDR1 and CDR2: SGHDN and FVKESK. CDR3 sequence reads: CASSLRRPGGTIGGAFF. The CDR3 DNA reads as TGTGCCAGCAGCCTAAGAAGGCCGGGGGGGACTATCGGTGGAGCTTTCTTT. Full variable domain (outside the CDR3, taken from reference TRBV14 and TRBJ1-1): EAGVTQFPSHSVIEKGQTVTLRCDPISGHDNLYWYRRVMGKEIKFLLHFVKESKQDESGMPNNRFLAERTGGTYSTLKVQPAELEDSGVYFCASSLRRPGGTIGGAFFGQGTRLTVV.

The chain employs TRBV5-6 and TRBJ1-1; the D gene is possibly TRBD1 (6 bases). The germline CDR1 and CDR2 sequences are SGHDT and YYEEEE. The germline V and J ends were trimmed by 0 bases and 1 base, with 16 bases remaining between them. The CDR3 consists of 17 residues. CDR3: CASSLEFIGRGNTEAFF. The CDR3 coding sequence is TGTGCCAGCAGCTTGGAATTTATCGGCAGGGGGAACACTGAAGCTTTCTTT.

The V call is TRBV25-1, the J call TRBJ2-7; D is unresolved. The CDR3 loop spans 12 amino acids. V shed 8 bases and J shed 2 bases, with 10 bases lying between them. Germline CDR1 reads MGHDK; CDR2 reads SYGVNS. CDR3 sequence reads: CASSRQTYEQYF. The DNA for the CDR3 is TGTGCCAGCTCGCGGCAAACCTACGAGCAGTACTTC.

The V and J genes are TRBV5-3 and TRBJ2-5; 7 nucleotides align to TRBD2. TRBV5-3 is an ORF for which the function is uncertain. CDR3 size: 17 residues. V was pared by 4 bases and J by 5 bases, with 17 bases of the junction left unmatched. This chain's CDR3 is CARSPPTGAGEGETQYF. DNA for the CDR3: TGTGCCAGAAGCCCACCTACGGGAGCCGGGGAGGGGGAGACCCAGTACTTC.

The V gene is TRBV9, the J gene TRBJ2-3; the match to TRBD2 covers 8 bases. This CDR3 is 17 amino acids long. CDR1 SGDLS and CDR2 YYNGEE come from the germline V gene. V shed 2 bases and J 2 bases; nucleotides not matched to a gene: 10. The CDR3 loop is CASSVRSGGGNTDTQYF. CDR3 DNA sequence: TGTGCCAGCAGCGTCCGATCGGGCGGGGGGAACACAGATACGCAGTATTTT.

The genes are TRBV7-6 and TRBJ1-5; D remains ambiguous. V dropped 1 base and J dropped 6 bases, with 7 bases sitting between them. The CDR3 totals 13 residues. In germline, CDR1 is SGHVS, CDR2 FNYEAQ. The CDR3 nucleotides read TGTGCCAGCAGCTTAGGGCCCGTTCAGCCCCAGCATTTT. Protein sequence: CASSLGPVQPQHF.

This chain uses TRBV6-1 with TRBJ2-5; TRBD1 is a possible D gene (6 bases). Judging by the DNA end, TRBJ2-7 fits better; the J call may be wrong. This CDR3 has 13 residues. CDR1 is MNHNS, CDR2 SASEGT, per germline. CDR3 nucleotides: TGTGCCAGCAGTGACAGGGGAACCTACGAGCAGTACTTC. Protein sequence: CASSDRGTYEQYF.

The genes are TRBV18 and TRBJ2-7; D unresolved. V gave up 3 bases and J gave up 7 bases, with 16 bases separating them. Germline CDR1 KGHSH, CDR2 LQKENI. This CDR3 comprises 14 residues. The CDR3 DNA follows: TGTGCCAGCTCACCCCCTGCCTCGGTCGGTGAGCAGTACTTC. Translation: CASSPPASVGEQYF.

The chain links TRBV6-1 to TRBJ1-3; no definite D call. The CDR3 runs 17 residues. Germline V gives CDR1 MNHNS, CDR2 SASEGT. The V end lost 2 bases, the J end lost 0 bases, and 14 bases lay between the germline ends. CDR3 bases: TGTGCCAGCAGTGAATGGCCCGCCGATCACTCTGGAAACACCATATATTTT. Its protein is CASSEWPADHSGNTIYF.

This clone occurred once. This chain links TRBV4-3 with TRBJ2-1, with 11 bases lining up with TRBD2. The junction had 1 base not matched to a gene; V was cut back by 2 bases and J by 4 bases. Germline V lookup: CDR1 LGHNA, CDR2 YSLEER. The CDR3 covers 15 residues. DNA for the CDR3: TGCGCCAGCAGCCAACGACTAGCGGGATACAATGAGCAGTTCTTC. It specifies CASSQRLAGYNEQFF.

This clone was detected only once. This chain links TRBV29-1 with TRBJ2-7; possible D gene TRBD2, 6 bases. CDR3 length: 14 amino acids. In germline, CDR1 is SQVTM, CDR2 ANQGSEA. CDR3 region: CSPIGGAKGGEQYF. In nucleotides, the CDR3 is TGCAGTCCAATTGGCGGCGCCAAGGGAGGCGAGCAGTACTTC.

This chain uses TRBV15 with TRBJ2-3; D gene unclear. V gave up 0 bases and J gave up 2 bases, with 6 bases separating them. Looked up from germline, CDR1 is LNHNV and CDR2 is YYDKDF (reference sequence). The CDR3 loop spans 14 amino acids. The CDR3 spells CATSRDSATDTQYF. CDR3 coding DNA: TGTGCCACCAGCAGAGATTCAGCCACAGATACGCAGTATTTT. The full variable domain, rest sourced from reference TRBV15 and TRBJ2-3, is DAMVIQNPRYQVTQFGKPVTLSCSQTLNHNVMYWYQQKSSQAPKLLFHYYDKDFNNEADTPDNFQSRRPNTSFCFLDIRSPGLGDTAMYLCATSRDSATDTQYFGPGTRLTVL.

This rearrangement joins TRBV5-1 to TRBJ1-2; D is unclear. In germline, CDR1 is SGHRS, CDR2 YFSETQ. This CDR3 spans 13 amino acids. The V end lost 1 base, the J end lost 7 bases, and 11 bases lay between the germline ends. The chain's CDR3 is CASSLRAEGGYTF. The CDR3 nucleotides are TGCGCCAGCAGCTTGCGCGCAGAGGGTGGCTACACCTTC.

This clone was seen once. J is TRBJ1-2 and V is TRBV19; weak D call: TRBD1 (6 bases). Between the trimmed V and J ends, which lost 3 bases and 4 bases, there was a span of 12 bases. Germline CDR1 and CDR2: LNHDA and SQIVND (reference sequence). This CDR3 spans 14 amino acids. The CDR3 nucleotides read TGTGCCAGTAGTATGTACAGGGATTCCTATGGCTACACCTTC. Its translation is CASSMYRDSYGYTF.